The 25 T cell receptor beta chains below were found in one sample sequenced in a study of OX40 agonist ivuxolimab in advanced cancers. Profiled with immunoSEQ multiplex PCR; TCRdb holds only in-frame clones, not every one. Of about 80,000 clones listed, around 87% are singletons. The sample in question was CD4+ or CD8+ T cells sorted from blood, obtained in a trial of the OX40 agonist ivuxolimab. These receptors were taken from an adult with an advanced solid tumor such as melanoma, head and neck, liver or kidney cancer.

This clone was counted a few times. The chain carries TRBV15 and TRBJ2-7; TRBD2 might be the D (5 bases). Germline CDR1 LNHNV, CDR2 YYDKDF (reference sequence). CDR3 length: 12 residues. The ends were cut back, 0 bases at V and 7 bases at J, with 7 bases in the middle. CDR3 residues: CATSRDRREQYF. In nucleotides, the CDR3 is TGTGCCACCAGCAGAGATAGGAGGGAGCAGTACTTC.

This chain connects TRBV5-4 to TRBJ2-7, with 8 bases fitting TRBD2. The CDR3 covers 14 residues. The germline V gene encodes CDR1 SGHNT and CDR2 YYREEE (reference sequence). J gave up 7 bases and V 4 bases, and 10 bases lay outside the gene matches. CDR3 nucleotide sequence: TGTGCCAGCAGCCCAAATGGCGGGGGGCGAGAGCAGTACTTC. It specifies CASSPNGGGREQYF.

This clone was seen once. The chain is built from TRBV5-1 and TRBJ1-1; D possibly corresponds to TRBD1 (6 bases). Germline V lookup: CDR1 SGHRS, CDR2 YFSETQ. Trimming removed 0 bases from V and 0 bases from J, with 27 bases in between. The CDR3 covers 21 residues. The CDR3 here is CASSLGGSSVGIGGLNTEAFF. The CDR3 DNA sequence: TGCGCCAGCAGCTTGGGCGGGTCGTCGGTCGGGATAGGGGGGCTGAACACTGAAGCTTTCTTT. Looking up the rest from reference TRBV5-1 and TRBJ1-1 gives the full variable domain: KAGVTQTPRYLIKTRGQQVTLSCSPISGHRSVSWYQQTPGQGLQFLFEYFSETQRNKGNFPGRFSGRQFSNSRSEMNVSTLELGDSALYLCASSLGGSSVGIGGLNTEAFFGQGTRLTVV.

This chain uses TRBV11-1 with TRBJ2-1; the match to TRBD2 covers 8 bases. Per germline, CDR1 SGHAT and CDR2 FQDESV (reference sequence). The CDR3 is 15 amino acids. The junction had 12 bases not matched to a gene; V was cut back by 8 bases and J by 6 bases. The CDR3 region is CASASLYSGVNEQFF. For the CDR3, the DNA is TGTGCCAGCGCAAGCCTCTATAGCGGGGTCAATGAGCAGTTCTTC.

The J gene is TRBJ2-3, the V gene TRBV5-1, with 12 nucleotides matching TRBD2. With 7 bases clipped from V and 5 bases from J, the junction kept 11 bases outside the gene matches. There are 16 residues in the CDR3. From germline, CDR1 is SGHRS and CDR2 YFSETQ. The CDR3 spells CASSTTSGSAGDTQYF. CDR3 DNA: TGCGCCAGCTCGACGACTAGCGGGAGTGCCGGAGATACGCAGTATTTT.

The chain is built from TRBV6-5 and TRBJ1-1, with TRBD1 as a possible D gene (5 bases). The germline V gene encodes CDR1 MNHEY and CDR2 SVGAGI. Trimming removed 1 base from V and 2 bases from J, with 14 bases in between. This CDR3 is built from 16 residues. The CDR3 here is CASSYLPGRGNTEAFF. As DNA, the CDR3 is TGTGCCAGCAGTTACTTACCAGGGCGAGGAAACACTGAAGCTTTCTTT.

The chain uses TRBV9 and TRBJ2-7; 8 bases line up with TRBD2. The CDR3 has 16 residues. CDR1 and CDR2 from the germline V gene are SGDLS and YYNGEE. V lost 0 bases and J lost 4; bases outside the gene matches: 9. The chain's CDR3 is CASSVGWRAGAYEQYF. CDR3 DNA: TGTGCCAGCAGCGTAGGGTGGCGAGCGGGAGCGTACGAGCAGTACTTC.

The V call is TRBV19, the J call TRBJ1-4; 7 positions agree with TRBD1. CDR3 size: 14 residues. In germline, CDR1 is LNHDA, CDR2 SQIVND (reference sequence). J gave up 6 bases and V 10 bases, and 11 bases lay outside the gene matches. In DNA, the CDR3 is TGTGCCACCCCGACAGGGCGCAATGATGAAAAACTGTTTTTT. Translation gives CATPTGRNDEKLFF.

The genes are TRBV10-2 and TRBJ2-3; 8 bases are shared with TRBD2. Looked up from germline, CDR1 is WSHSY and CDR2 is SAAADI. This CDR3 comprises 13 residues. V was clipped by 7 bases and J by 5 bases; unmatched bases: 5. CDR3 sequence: CASTPGGGDTQYF. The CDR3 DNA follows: TGCGCCAGCACCCCCGGGGGGGGAGATACGCAGTATTTT.

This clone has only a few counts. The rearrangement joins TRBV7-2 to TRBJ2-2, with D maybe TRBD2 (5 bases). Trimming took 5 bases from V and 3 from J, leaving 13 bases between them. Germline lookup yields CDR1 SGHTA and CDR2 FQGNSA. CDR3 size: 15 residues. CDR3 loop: CASSKTRRDTGELFF. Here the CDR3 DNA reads TGTGCCAGCAGCAAGACGAGGCGGGACACCGGGGAGCTGTTTTTT.

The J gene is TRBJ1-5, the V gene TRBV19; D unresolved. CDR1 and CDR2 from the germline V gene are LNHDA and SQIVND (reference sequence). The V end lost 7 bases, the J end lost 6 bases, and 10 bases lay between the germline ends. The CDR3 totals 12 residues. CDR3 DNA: TGTGCCAGTACGGTCTTGGGTCAGCCCCAGCATTTT. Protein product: CASTVLGQPQHF.

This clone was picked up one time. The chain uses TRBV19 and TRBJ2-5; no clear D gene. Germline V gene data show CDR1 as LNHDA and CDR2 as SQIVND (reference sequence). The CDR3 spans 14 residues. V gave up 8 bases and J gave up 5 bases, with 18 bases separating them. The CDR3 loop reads CASSFSAPSETQYF. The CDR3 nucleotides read TGTGCCAGTTCCTTCTCCGCACCCTCGGAGACCCAGTACTTC.

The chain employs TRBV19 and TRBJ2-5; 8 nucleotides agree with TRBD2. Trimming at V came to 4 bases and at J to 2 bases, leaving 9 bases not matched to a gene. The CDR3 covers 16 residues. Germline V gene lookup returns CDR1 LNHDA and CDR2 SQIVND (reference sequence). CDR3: CASSTLTSGSQETQYF. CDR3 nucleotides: TGTGCCAGTAGTACCCTTACTAGCGGCTCACAAGAGACCCAGTACTTC.

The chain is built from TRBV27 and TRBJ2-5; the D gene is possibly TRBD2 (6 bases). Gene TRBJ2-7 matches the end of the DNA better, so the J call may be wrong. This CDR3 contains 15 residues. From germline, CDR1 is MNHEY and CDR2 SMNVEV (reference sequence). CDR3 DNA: TGTGCCAGCAGGGCAGGGACCTCTAGCGAGTACGAGCAGTACTTC. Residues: CASRAGTSSEYEQYF.

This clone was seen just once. CDR3 in amino acids: CASRPLQGPYGYTF. Here the CDR3 DNA reads TGTGCCAGCAGGCCACTACAGGGACCCTATGGCTACACCTTC. The chain combines TRBV6-1 with TRBJ1-2; a weak D match, TRBD1 (6 bases). The CDR3 length is 14 residues. Trimming removed 6 bases at V and 4 bases at J, with 15 bases between. Looked up from germline, CDR1 is MNHNS and CDR2 is SASEGT.

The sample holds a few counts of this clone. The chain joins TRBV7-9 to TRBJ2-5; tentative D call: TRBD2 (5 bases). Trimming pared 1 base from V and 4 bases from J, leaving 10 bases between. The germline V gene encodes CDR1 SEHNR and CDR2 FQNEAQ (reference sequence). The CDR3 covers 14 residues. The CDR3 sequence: CASSLGVEGETQYF. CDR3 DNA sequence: TGTGCCAGCAGCTTAGGGGTCGAGGGAGAGACCCAGTACTTC. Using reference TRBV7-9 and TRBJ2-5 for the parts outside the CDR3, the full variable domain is DTGVSQNPRHKITKRGQNVTFRCDPISEHNRLYWYRQTLGQGPEFLTYFQNEAQLEKSRLLSDRFSAERPKGSFSTLEIQRTEQGDSAMYLCASSLGVEGETQYFGPGTRLLVL.

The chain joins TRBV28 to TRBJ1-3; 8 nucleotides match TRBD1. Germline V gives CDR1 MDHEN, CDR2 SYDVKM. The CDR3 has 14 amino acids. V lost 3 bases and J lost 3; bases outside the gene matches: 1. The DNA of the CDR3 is TGTGCCAGCAGTTTTGGGACAGGTGGAAACACCATATATTTT. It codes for CASSFGTGGNTIYF.

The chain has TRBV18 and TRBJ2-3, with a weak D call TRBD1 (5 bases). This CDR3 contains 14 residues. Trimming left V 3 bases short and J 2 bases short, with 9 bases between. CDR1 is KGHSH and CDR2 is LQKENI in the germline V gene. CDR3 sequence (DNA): TGTGCCAGCTCACCGCAGGGTATCACAGATACGCAGTATTTT. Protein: CASSPQGITDTQYF.

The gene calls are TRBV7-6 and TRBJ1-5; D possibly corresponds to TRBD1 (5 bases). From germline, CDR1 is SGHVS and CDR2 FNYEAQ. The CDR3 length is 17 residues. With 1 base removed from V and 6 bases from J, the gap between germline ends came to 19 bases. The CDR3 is CASSLGGQGRSGQPQHF. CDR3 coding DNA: TGTGCCAGCAGCTTAGGAGGCCAGGGCCGTTCTGGTCAGCCCCAGCATTTT.

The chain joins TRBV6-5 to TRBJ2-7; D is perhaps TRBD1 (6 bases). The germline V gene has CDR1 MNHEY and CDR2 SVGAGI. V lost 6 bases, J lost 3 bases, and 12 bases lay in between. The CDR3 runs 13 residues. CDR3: CASRFQGSYEQYF. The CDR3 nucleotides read TGTGCCAGCAGATTTCAGGGGAGCTACGAGCAGTACTTC.

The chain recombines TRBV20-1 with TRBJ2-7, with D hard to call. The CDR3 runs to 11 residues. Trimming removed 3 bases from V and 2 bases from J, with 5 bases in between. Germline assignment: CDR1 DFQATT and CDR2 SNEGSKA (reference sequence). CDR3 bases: TGCAGTGCTAGGGAGACCTACGAGCAGTACTTC. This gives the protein CSARETYEQYF.

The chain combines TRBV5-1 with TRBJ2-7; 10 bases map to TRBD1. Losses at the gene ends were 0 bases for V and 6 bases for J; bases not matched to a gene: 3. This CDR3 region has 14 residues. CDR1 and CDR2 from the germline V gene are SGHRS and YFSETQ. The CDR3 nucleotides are TGCGCCAGCAGCTTGGGGGACAGGGGACGCGAGCAGTACTTC. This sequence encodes CASSLGDRGREQYF.

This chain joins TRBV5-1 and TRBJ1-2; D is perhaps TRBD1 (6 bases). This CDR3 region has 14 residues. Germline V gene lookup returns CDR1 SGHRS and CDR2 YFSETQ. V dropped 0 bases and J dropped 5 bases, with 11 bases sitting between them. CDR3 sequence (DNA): TGCGCCAGCAGCTTGGAAGGGCAGGGGTATGGCTACACCTTC. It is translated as CASSLEGQGYGYTF. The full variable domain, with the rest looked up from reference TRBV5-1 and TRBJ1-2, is KAGVTQTPRYLIKTRGQQVTLSCSPISGHRSVSWYQQTPGQGLQFLFEYFSETQRNKGNFPGRFSGRQFSNSRSEMNVSTLELGDSALYLCASSLEGQGYGYTFGSGTRLTVV.

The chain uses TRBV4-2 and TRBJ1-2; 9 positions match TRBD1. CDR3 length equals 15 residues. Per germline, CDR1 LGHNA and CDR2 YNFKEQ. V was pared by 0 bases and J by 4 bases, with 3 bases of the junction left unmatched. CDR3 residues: CASSQDKGQGYGYTF. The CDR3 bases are TGTGCCAGCAGCCAAGATAAGGGACAGGGCTATGGCTACACCTTC.

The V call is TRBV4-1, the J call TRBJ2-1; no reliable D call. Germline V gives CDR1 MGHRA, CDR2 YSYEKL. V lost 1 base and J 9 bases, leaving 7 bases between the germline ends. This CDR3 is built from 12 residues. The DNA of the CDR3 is TGCGCCAGCAGCCAAGTTAACGGTGAGCAGTTCTTC. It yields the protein CASSQVNGEQFF.